This T cell receptor beta chain was sequenced for a study of cytomegalovirus exposure and HLA in healthy donors. Study findings and constraints: V- and J-gene trimming in TCR beta was tied to a missense DCLRE1C variant by an analysis performed later. TCR beta sequences numbering under 20,000 were associated with HLA alleles at 0.05 false discovery rate in a later analysis. According to the study, 150 to 200 TCR beta chains were cytomegalovirus-associated. A cluster of highly shared sequence variants was likely a sequencing artifact.

The germline CDR1 and CDR2 sequences are GTSNPN and SVGIG (reference sequence). CDR3 length: 13 residues. V was cut by 1 base and J by 7 bases, with 13 bases left in between. PCR primers comprised 60 Vbeta and 13 Jbeta primers. This table comes from immunoSEQ multiplex PCR, and its TCRdb copy is limited to in-frame clones, with some not included. The table includes about 160,000 clones, 75% detected once. As to this clone: Its antigen remains unidentified.

Sequencing was carried out using PBMCs. The chain links TRBV30 to TRBJ1-2; D uncertain. The TCR sequence derives from a woman in her 50s in good health and CMV-seropositive. CDR3 amino acids: CAWSDEAGCGYTF. In DNA form, the CDR3 reads TGTGCCTGGAGTGACGAGGCGGGATGTGGCTACACCTTC.